The next 5 T cell receptor beta chains were all read from a single sample in a study of early T cells in non-severe SARS-CoV-2 infection. One entry per CDR3 protein, called by TCRdb with MiXCR from the 5' RACE reads. This sample yields more than 85,000 distinct CDR3 sequences, of which roughly 17% are seen a single time; approximately 5.1% belongs to the top ten. Sequencing was performed on whole blood, taken at baseline. These receptors were taken from an adult who was a healthcare worker with PCR-confirmed SARS-CoV-2 infection or an uninfected control (not recorded which).

This clonotype was observed once. This chain connects TRBV7-6 to TRBJ2-2; maybe TRBD2 (6 bases). V lost 4 bases, J lost 4 bases, and 22 bases lay in between. Germline CDR1 is SGHVS and CDR2 is FNYEAQ. The CDR3 runs to 18 residues. CDR3 DNA: TGTGCCAGCAGCTCAGGCCCCCGGGGTCGGGGGACCACCGGGGAGCTGTTTTTT. Its protein is CASSSGPRGRGTTGELFF. The complete variable domain, with remaining parts taken from reference TRBV7-6 and TRBJ2-2, reads GAGVSQSPRYKVTKRGQDVALRCDPISGHVSLYWYRQALGQGPEFLTYFNYEAQQDKSGLPNDRFSAERPEGSISTLTIQRTEQRDSAMYRCASSSGPRGRGTTGELFFGEGSRLTVL.

This clonotype was recorded a few times. The chain combines TRBV19 with TRBJ2-1; 8 bases align to TRBD2. V was pared by 2 bases and J by 7 bases, with 4 bases of the junction left unmatched. The CDR3 extends over 14 amino acids. The germline CDR1 and CDR2 sequences are LNHDA and SQIVND (reference sequence). DNA of the CDR3: TGTGCCAGTAGTATAACTAGCGGCGGTAATGAGCAGTTCTTC. Translating gives CASSITSGGNEQFF.

This sequence joins TRBV11-2 and TRBJ2-4, with 8 bases aligning to TRBD2. Trimming took 0 bases from V and 9 from J; bases not matched to a gene: 7. CDR1 and CDR2 (germline): SGHAT, FQNNGV. The CDR3 has 15 amino acids. Written as DNA, the CDR3 is TGTGCCAGCAGCTTAGATCCGGGAGGGCCCGTCATTCAGTACTTC. It is translated as CASSLDPGGPVIQYF.

This clonotype came up a few times. CDR3 sequence: CAWSRAGIYEQYF. The DNA of the CDR3 is TGTGCCTGGAGTAGGGCAGGGATTTACGAGCAGTACTTC. V is TRBV30 and J is TRBJ2-7, with D possibly matching TRBD1 (5 bases). This CDR3 region has 13 residues. Germline V gives CDR1 GTSNPN, CDR2 SVGIG (reference sequence). V lost 2 bases, J lost 4 bases, and 12 bases lay in between.

This clonotype has just a few counts. V usage is TRBV29-1 and J usage is TRBJ2-1; D remains unclear. This CDR3 contains 14 residues. The ends were cut back, 4 bases at V and 4 bases at J, with 14 bases in the middle. Germline assignment: CDR1 SQVTM and CDR2 ANQGSEA. This CDR3 is CSVVYSLSYNEQFF. CDR3 nucleotide sequence: TGCAGCGTTGTCTACAGTCTAAGTTACAATGAGCAGTTCTTC.